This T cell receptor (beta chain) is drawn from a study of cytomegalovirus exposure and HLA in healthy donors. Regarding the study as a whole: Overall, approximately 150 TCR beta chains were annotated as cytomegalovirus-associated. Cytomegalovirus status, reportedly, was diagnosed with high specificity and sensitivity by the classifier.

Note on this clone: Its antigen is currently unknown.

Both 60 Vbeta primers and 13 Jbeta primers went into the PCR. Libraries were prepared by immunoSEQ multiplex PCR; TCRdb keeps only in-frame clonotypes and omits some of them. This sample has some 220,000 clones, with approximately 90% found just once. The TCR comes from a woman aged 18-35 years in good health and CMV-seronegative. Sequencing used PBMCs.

DNA of the CDR3: TGTGCCACTTCCCGGCTAGCCGCGAACACCGGGGAGCTGTTTTTT. It codes for CATSRLAANTGELFF. The chain joins TRBV11-3 to TRBJ2-2; a possible D gene is TRBD2 (5 bases). V was trimmed by 10 bases and J by 0 bases, leaving 15 bases between them. Germline assignment: CDR1 SGHNT and CDR2 YENEEA. The CDR3 has 15 amino acids.